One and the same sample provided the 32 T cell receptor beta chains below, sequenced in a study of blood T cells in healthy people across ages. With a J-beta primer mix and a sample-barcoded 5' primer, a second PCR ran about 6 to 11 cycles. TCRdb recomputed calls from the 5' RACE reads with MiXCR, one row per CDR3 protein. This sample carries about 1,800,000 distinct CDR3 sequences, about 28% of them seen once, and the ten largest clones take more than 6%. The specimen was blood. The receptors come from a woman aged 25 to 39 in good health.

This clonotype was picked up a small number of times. The CDR3 spells CASSQVWGGNTEAFF. CDR3 coding DNA: TGCGCCAGCAGCCAAGTGTGGGGGGGGAACACTGAAGCTTTCTTT. The chain is built from TRBV4-1 and TRBJ1-1, with a tentative D call TRBD1 (5 bases). Germline V gives CDR1 MGHRA, CDR2 YSYEKL. CDR3 length equals 15 residues. With 1 base removed from V and 1 base from J, the gap between germline ends came to 10 bases.

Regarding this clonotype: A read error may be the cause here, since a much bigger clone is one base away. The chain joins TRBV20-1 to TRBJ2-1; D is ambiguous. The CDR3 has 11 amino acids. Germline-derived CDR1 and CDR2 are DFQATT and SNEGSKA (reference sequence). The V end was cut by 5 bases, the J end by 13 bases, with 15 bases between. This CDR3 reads CSAASQETQFF. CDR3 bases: TGCAGTGCTGCCTCTCAAGAGACCCAGTTCTTC.

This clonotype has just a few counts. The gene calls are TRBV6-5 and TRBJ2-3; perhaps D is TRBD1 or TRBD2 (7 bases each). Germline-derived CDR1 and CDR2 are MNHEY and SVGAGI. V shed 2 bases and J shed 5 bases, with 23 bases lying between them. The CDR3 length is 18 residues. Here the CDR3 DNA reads TGTGCCAGCAGTTACCGTCAGGGGGGGAACAGGGGAGAAGATACGCAGTATTTT. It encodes CASSYRQGGNRGEDTQYF.

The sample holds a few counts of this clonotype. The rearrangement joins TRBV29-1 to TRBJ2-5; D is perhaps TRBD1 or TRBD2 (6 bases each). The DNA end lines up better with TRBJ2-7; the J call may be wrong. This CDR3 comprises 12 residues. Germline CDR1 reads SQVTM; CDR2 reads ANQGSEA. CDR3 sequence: CSVLTEGGEQYF. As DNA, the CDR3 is TGCAGCGTTCTAACGGAGGGGGGCGAGCAGTACTTC.

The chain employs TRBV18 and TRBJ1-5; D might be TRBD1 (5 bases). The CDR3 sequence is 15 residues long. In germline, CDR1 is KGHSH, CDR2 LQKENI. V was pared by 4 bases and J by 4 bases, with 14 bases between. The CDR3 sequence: CASSLTGDLNQPQHF. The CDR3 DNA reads TGTGCCAGCTCACTGACCGGGGACCTGAATCAGCCCCAGCATTTT.

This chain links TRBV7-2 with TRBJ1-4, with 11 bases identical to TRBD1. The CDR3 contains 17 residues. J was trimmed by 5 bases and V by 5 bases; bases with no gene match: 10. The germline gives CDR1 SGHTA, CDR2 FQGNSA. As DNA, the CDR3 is TGTGCCAGCAGCCTCGGGACAGGGGGGTTCCGGAATGAAAAACTGTTTTTT. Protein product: CASSLGTGGFRNEKLFF. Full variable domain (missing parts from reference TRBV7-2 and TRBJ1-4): GAGVSQSPSNKVTEKGKDVELRCDPISGHTALYWYRQSLGQGLEFLIYFQGNSAPDKSGLPSDRFSAERTGGSVSTLTIQRTQQEDSAVYLCASSLGTGGFRNEKLFFGSGTQLSVL.

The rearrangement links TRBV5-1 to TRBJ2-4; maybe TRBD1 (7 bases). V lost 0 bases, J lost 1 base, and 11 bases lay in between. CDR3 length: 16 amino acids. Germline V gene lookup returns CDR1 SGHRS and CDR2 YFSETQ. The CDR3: CASSLEGAGAKNIQYF. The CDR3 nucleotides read TGCGCCAGCAGCTTGGAGGGGGCGGGGGCCAAAAACATTCAGTACTTC.

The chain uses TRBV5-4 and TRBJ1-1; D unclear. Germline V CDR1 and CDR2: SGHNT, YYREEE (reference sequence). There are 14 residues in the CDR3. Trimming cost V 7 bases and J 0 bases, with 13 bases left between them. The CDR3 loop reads CASRREFLNTEAFF. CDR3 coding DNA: TGTGCCAGCCGGCGGGAGTTTTTGAACACTGAAGCTTTCTTT.

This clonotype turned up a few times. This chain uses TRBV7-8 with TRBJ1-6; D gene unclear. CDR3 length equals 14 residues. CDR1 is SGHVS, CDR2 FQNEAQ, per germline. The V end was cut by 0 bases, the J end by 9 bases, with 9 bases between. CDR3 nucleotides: TGTGCCAGCAGCTTAGCAGGGTTGGGTTCACCCCTCCACTTT. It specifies CASSLAGLGSPLHF.

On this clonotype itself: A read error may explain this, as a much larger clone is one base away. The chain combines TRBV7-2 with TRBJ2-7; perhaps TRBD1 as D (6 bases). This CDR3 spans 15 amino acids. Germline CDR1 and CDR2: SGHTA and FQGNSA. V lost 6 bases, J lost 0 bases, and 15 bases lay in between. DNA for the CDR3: TGTGCCAGCAGTAATCCCGGGACAATCTCCTACGAGCAGTACTTC. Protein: CASSNPGTISYEQYF.

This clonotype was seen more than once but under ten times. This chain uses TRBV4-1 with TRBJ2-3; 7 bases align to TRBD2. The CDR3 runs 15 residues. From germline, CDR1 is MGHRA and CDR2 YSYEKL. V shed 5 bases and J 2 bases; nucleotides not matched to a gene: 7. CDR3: CASSKVAGLTDTQYF. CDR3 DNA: TGCGCCAGCAGCAAAGTAGCGGGTCTCACAGATACGCAGTATTTT.

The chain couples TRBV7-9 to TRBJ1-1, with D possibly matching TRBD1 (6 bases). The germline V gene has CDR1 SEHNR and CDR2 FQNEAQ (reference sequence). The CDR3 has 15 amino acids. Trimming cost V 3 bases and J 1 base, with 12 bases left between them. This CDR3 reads CASSFWTEGNTEAFF. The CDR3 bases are TGTGCCAGCAGCTTTTGGACAGAAGGGAACACTGAAGCTTTCTTT.

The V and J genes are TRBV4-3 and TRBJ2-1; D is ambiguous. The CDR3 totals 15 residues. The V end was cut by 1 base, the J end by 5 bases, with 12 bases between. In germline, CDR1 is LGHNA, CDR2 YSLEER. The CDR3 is CASSQAWDIDNEQFF. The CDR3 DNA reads TGCGCCAGCAGCCAAGCGTGGGATATAGACAATGAGCAGTTCTTC.

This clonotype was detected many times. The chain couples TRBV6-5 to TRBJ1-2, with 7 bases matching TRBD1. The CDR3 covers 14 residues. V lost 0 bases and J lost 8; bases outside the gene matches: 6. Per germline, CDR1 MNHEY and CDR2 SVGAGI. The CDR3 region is CASSYSPDRAGYTF. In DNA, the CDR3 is TGTGCCAGCAGTTACTCACCTGACAGGGCCGGCTACACCTTC.

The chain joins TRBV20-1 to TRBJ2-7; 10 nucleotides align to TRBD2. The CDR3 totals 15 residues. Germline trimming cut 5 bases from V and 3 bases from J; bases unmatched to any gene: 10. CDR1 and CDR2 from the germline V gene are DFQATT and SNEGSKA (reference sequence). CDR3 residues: CSAPGTSAGIYEQYF. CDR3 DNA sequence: TGCAGTGCTCCCGGGACTAGCGCGGGAATCTACGAGCAGTACTTC.

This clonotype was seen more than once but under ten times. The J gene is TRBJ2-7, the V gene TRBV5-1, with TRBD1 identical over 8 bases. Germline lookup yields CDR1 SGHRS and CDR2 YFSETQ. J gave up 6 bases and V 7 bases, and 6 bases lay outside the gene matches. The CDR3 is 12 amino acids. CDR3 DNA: TGCGCCAGCGCAGAGACAGGGGCCGAGCAGTACTTC. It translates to CASAETGAEQYF.

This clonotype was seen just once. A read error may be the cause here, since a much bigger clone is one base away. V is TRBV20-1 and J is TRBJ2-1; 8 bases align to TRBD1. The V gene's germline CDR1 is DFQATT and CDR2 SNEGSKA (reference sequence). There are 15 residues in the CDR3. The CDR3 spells CNARERTGYNNEQFF. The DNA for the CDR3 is TGCAATGCTAGAGAACGGACAGGGTACAACAATGAGCAGTTCTTC.

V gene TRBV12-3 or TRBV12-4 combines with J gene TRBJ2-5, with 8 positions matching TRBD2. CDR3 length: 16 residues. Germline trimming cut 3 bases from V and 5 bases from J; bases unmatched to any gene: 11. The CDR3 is CASSLAQAGVTETQYF. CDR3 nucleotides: TGTGCCAGCAGTTTGGCGCAAGCGGGAGTTACGGAGACCCAGTACTTC.

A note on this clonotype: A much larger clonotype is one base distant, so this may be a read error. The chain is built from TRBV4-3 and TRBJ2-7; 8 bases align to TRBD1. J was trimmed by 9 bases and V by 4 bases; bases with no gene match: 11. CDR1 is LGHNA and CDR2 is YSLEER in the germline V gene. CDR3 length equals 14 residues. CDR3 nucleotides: TGCGCCAGCAGCCCCGACAGGGGCCCAATCGGGCAGTACTTC. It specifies CASSPDRGPIGQYF.

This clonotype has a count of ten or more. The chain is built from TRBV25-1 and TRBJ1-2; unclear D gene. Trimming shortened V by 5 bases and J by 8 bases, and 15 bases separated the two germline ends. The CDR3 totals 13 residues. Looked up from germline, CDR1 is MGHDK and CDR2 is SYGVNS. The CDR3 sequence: CASSSQEPEGYTF. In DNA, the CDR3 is TGTGCCAGCAGTTCCCAGGAGCCCGAGGGCTACACCTTC.

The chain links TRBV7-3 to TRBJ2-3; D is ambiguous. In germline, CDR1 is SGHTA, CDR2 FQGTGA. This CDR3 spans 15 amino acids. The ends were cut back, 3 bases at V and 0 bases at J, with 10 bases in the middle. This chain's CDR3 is CASSLDASSTDTQYF. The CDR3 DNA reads TGTGCCAGCAGCTTGGACGCCTCTAGCACAGATACGCAGTATTTT.

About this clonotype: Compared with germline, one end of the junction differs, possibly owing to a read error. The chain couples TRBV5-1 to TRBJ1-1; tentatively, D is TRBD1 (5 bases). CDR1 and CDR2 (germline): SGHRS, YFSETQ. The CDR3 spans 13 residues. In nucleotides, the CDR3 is TGCGCCAGTAGCTACACAGGACGGGATGAAGCTTTCTTT. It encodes CASSYTGRDEAFF.

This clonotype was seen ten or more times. The DNA for the CDR3 is TGCAGCGCCCTGGGACTAGCGGGAGTTTACGAGCAGTACTTC. Its protein is CSALGLAGVYEQYF. The V gene is TRBV29-1, the J gene TRBJ2-7, with 14 bases fitting TRBD2. The V gene end was trimmed by 7 bases and the J gene end by 4 bases; junction bases not matched to a gene: 6. The CDR3 runs to 14 residues. Germline V gene sequence: CDR1 SQVTM, CDR2 ANQGSEA.

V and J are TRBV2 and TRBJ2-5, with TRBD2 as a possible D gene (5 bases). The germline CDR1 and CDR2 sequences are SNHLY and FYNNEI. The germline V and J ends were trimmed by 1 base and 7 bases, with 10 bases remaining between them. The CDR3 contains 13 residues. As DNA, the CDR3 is TGTGCCAGCAGTGAAGACGCCCGGGGGACCCAGTACTTC. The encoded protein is CASSEDARGTQYF.

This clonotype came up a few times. CDR3 nucleotide sequence: TGTGCCATCAGTGAGCAGGGGTTAACAGATACGCAGTATTTT. Translating it yields CAISEQGLTDTQYF. The V gene is TRBV10-3, the J gene TRBJ2-3, with a possible D match to TRBD1 (6 bases). With 2 bases removed from V and 3 bases from J, the gap between germline ends came to 9 bases. Germline values: CDR1 ENHRY, CDR2 SYGVKD. This CDR3 comprises 14 residues.

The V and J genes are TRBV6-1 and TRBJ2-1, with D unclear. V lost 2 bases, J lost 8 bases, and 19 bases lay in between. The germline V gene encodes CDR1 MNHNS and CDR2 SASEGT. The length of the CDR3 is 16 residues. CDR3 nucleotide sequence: TGTGCCAGCAGTGAACTCCTGAGGTCTAAATCCCATGAGCAGTTCTTC. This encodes CASSELLRSKSHEQFF.

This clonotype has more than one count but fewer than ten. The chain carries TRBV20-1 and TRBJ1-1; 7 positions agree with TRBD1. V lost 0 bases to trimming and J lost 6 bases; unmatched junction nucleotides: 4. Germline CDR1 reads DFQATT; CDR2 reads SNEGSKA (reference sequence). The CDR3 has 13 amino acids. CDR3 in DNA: TGCAGTGCTAGAGATGCGCAGGGGGCTGAAGCTTTCTTT. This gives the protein CSARDAQGAEAFF.

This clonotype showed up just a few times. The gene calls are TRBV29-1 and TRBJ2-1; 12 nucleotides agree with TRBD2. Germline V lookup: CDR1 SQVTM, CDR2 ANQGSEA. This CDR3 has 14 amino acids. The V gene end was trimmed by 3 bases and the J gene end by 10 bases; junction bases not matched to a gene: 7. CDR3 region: CSVEIGLAGREQFF. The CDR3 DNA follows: TGCAGCGTTGAGATAGGACTAGCGGGGCGGGAGCAGTTCTTC.

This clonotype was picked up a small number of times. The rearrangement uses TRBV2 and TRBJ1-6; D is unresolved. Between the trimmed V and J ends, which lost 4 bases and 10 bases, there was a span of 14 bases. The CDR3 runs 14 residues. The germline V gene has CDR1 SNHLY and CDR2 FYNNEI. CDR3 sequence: CASSVRGNRSPLHF. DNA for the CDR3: TGTGCCAGCAGTGTACGAGGGAATAGATCACCCCTCCACTTT.

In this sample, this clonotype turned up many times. CDR3 loop: CASSEVPAGGPNEQFF. For the CDR3, the DNA is TGCGCCAGCAGTGAGGTTCCAGCGGGGGGGCCCAATGAGCAGTTCTTC. This sequence joins TRBV10-2 and TRBJ2-1; 10 bases map to TRBD2. V gave up 2 bases and J gave up 6 bases; unmatched junction bases: 7. Germline-derived CDR1 and CDR2 are WSHSY and SAAADI. The CDR3 consists of 16 residues.

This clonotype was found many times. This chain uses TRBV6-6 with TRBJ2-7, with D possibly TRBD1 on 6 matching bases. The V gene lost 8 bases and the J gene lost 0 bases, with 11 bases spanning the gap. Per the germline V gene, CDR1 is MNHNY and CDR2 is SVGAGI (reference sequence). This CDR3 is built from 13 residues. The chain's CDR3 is CASCRDNSYEQYF. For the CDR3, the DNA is TGTGCCAGCTGCCGGGACAACTCCTACGAGCAGTACTTC.

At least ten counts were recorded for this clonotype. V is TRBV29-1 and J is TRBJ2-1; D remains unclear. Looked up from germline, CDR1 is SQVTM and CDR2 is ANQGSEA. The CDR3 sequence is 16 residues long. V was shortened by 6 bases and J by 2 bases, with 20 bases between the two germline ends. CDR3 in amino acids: CSVLPSGNWTYNEQFF. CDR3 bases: TGCAGCGTCCTCCCAAGTGGGAATTGGACCTACAATGAGCAGTTCTTC.